This T cell receptor beta chain was identified during a study of blood T cells in healthy people across ages. Study outcomes and limitations: Higher diversity and more naive CD4+ cells were features of long-lived donors, compared to aged donors. Changes in expanded clonotypes were possibly confounded, as the CMV status of donors was unknown.

This clonotype was seen ten or more times. The antigen is unknown. Each sample provided at least 5 micrograms of extracted total RNA. The CDR3 is made up of 16 amino acids. Together with a sample-barcoded 5' primer, a J-beta primer mix was included in a second PCR lasting roughly 6 to 12 cycles. TCRdb called the 5' RACE reads again in MiXCR, with one record for every CDR3 protein. This sample carries around 1.7 million distinct CDR3 sequences, about 28% of them seen once, and the ten largest clones take 7.7%. The source material was blood. The receptor was derived from a woman in her 30s in good health. The chain joins TRBV12-1 to TRBJ2-7; TRBD2 is the table's D call and was not checked against the DNA. TRBV12-1 is described as a pseudogene. This chain's CDR3 is CASRRGEKRGSYEQYF. The DNA for the CDR3 is TGTGCCAGCAGGAGGGGAGAAAAGCGGGGATCCTACGAGCAGTACTTC.